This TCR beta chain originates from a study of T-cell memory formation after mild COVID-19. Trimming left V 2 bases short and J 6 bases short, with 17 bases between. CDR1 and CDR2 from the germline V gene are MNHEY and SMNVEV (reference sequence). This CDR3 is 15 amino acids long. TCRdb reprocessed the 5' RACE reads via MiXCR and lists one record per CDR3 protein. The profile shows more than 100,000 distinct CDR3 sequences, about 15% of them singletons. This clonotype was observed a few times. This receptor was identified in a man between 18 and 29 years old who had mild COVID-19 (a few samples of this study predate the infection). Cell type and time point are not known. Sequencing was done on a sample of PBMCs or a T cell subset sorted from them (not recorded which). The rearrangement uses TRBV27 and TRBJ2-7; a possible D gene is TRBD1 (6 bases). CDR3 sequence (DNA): TGTGCCAGCAGTTTAACCAGGGGAATTTGGAGCGAGCAGTACTTC. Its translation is CASSLTRGIWSEQYF.